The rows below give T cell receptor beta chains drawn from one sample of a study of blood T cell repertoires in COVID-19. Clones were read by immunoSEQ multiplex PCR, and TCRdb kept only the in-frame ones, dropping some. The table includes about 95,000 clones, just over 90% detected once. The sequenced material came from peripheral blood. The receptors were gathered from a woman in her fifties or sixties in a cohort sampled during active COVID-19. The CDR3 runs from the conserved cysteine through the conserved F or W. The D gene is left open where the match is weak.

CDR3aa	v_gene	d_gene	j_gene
CASSPRVDEQYF	TRBV3-1/TRBV3-2	.	TRBJ2-7
CASSKADRGERNQPQHF	TRBV21-1	.	TRBJ1-5
CASSPPGLNTEAFF	TRBV18	.	TRBJ1-1
CASSLTLVGEQFF	TRBV7-3	.	TRBJ2-1
CASIKSGTGVSGELFF	TRBV11-2	TRBD1	TRBJ2-2
CASSLNFSPAGGNTIYF	TRBV5-1	.	TRBJ1-3
CASLRTETYEQYF	TRBV12-3/TRBV12-4	.	TRBJ2-7
CASSLGQGGLAFF	TRBV12-3/TRBV12-4	TRBD1	TRBJ1-1
CASSYGTGDPGTEAFF	TRBV11-3	TRBD1	TRBJ1-1
CSVDDRDYGYTF	TRBV29-1	TRBD1	TRBJ1-2
CSVEASQGPPYEQYF	TRBV29-1	TRBD1	TRBJ2-7
CASPRTSPPIQAFF	TRBV10-1	.	TRBJ1-1
CASNKQGDSYEQYF	TRBV6-6	TRBD1	TRBJ2-7
CASSRITGGAGSPLHF	TRBV3-1/TRBV3-2	.	TRBJ1-6